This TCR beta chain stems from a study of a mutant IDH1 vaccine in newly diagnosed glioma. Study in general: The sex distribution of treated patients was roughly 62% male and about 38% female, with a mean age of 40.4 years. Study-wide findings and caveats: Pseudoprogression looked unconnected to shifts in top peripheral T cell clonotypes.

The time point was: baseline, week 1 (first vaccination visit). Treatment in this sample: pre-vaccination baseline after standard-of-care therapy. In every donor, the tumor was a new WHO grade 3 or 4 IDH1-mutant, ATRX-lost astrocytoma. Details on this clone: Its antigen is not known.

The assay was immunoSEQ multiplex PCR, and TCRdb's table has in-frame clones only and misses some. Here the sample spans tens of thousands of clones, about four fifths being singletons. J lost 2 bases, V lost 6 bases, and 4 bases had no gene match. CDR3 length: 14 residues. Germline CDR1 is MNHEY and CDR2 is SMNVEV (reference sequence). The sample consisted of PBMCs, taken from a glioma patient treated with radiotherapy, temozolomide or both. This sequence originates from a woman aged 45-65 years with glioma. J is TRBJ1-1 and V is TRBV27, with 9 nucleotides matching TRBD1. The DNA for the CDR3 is TGTGCCAGCAGGAGGGACAGGGCTAACACTGAAGCTTTCTTT. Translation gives CASRRDRANTEAFF.